This passage covers 27 T cell receptor beta chains from one sample sequenced in a study of long-term antiretroviral therapy in people with HIV. Survey-level immunoSEQ v3.0 assays were run. The table came from immunoSEQ multiplex PCR; TCRdb's copy has only in-frame clones and leaves some out. The sample carries about 25,000 clones, around 80% recorded once. The sequencing used unsorted PBMCs, collected 0.5 years after starting antiretroviral therapy. These receptors came from a woman in her 40s with HIV.

This sequence joins TRBV7-2 and TRBJ1-2; TRBD1 might be the D (5 bases). The CDR3 length is 13 residues. Deletions cut 5 bases from V and 2 bases from J, with 9 bases between. Per the germline V gene, CDR1 is SGHTA and CDR2 is FQGNSA. The CDR3 DNA reads as TGTGCCAGCAGCCAAGGGACCAACTATGGCTACACCTTC. Translating gives CASSQGTNYGYTF.

The chain carries TRBV7-2 and TRBJ1-5; D remains unclear. Germline assignment: CDR1 SGHTA and CDR2 FQGNSA. This CDR3 has 16 residues. V shed 2 bases and J shed 0 bases, with 11 bases lying between them. The CDR3 DNA reads TGTGCCAGCAGCTTATTTGGAGGGAGTAGCAATCAGCCCCAGCATTTT. It yields the protein CASSLFGGSSNQPQHF.

The chain uses TRBV7-9 and TRBJ1-1; 9 bases are a match to TRBD1. The CDR3 is made up of 12 amino acids. From germline, CDR1 is SEHNR and CDR2 FQNEAQ (reference sequence). After removal of 9 bases from V and 7 bases from J, the junction contained 6 bases not matched to a gene. In nucleotides, the CDR3 is TGTGCCAGTTCCGGGACAGGGAGTGAAGCTTTCTTT. The encoded protein is CASSGTGSEAFF.

The count of this clone is one. V and J are TRBV18 and TRBJ2-2, with 9 nucleotides matching TRBD1. CDR1 and CDR2 from the germline V gene are KGHSH and LQKENI. V lost 6 bases and J lost 4; bases outside the gene matches: 6. CDR3 size: 15 residues. This chain's CDR3 is CASSDRGAATGELFF. The CDR3 DNA follows: TGTGCCAGCTCCGACAGGGGGGCAGCCACCGGGGAGCTGTTTTTT. Together with reference TRBV18 and TRBJ2-2, the CDR3 gives the full variable domain: NAGVMQNPRHLVRRRGQEARLRCSPMKGHSHVYWYRQLPEEGLKFMVYLQKENIIDESGMPKERFSAEFPKEGPSILRIQQVVRGDSAAYFCASSDRGAATGELFFGEGSRLTVL.

V gene TRBV6-6 combines with J gene TRBJ2-5, with 8 bases fitting TRBD2. The CDR3 runs to 14 residues. After removal of 8 bases from V and 5 bases from J, the junction contained 10 bases not matched to a gene. The germline CDR1 and CDR2 sequences are MNHNY and SVGAGI (reference sequence). CDR3 nucleotide sequence: TGTGCCAGCCTCCGGGGGGGCATTTTGGAGACCCAGTACTTC. Translated, it gives CASLRGGILETQYF.

Sample share makes this clone medium-sized. The rearrangement joins TRBV2 to TRBJ2-7; 7 bases fit TRBD1. This CDR3 spans 13 amino acids. The J segment lost 3 bases and the V segment lost 6 bases, leaving 5 bases of the junction unmatched. The germline gives CDR1 SNHLY, CDR2 FYNNEI. DNA of the CDR3: TGTGCCAGCAGACAGGGGTTGGGCTACGAGCAGTACTTC. It codes for CASRQGLGYEQYF.

This clone was picked up one time. V and J are TRBV2 and TRBJ1-5, with D possibly being TRBD1 (5 bases). The CDR3 loop spans 12 amino acids. V lost 3 bases, J lost 8 bases, and 8 bases lay in between. CDR1 SNHLY and CDR2 FYNNEI come from the germline V gene. The CDR3 spells CASSEGREPQHF. The CDR3 DNA sequence: TGTGCCAGCAGTGAGGGGCGGGAGCCCCAGCATTTT.

This clone was seen just once. The rearrangement joins TRBV19 to TRBJ2-5; D might be TRBD1 or TRBD2, each matching 5 bases. The V gene's germline CDR1 is LNHDA and CDR2 SQIVND (reference sequence). The CDR3 has 14 residues. The V end lost 5 bases, the J end lost 5 bases, and 15 bases lay between the germline ends. CDR3 region: CASSPEGPRETQYF. CDR3 DNA sequence: TGTGCCAGTAGTCCTGAGGGGCCGCGGGAGACCCAGTACTTC.

The chain couples TRBV5-6 to TRBJ1-6, with TRBD1 identical over 7 bases. The length of the CDR3 is 17 residues. V gave up 4 bases and J gave up 0 bases; unmatched junction bases: 7. Germline lookup yields CDR1 SGHDT and CDR2 YYEEEE. CDR3 sequence: CASSVDRVGSYNSPLHF. DNA for the CDR3: TGTGCCAGCAGCGTCGACAGGGTCGGCTCCTATAATTCACCCCTCCACTTT.

Only a few counts were recorded for this clone. The rearrangement uses TRBV13 and TRBJ2-5; TRBD2 agrees at 8 bases. The CDR3 runs to 14 residues. The V and J ends lost 7 bases and 4 bases, in that order; junction bases with no gene match: 8. In germline, CDR1 is PRHDT, CDR2 FYEKMQ (reference sequence). DNA for the CDR3: TGTGCCAGCACCCGGTCGGGGGGGGGAGAGACCCAGTACTTC. Translation: CASTRSGGGETQYF.

CDR3 residues: CASSGQDIRGDVNSPLHF. The CDR3 DNA sequence: TGTGCCAGCAGCGGACAAGATATCAGGGGCGACGTTAATTCACCCCTCCACTTT. This rearrangement joins TRBV5-4 to TRBJ1-6; TRBD1 might be the D (6 bases). CDR3 length: 18 residues. The germline CDR1 and CDR2 sequences are SGHNT and YYREEE (reference sequence). Trimming left V 4 bases short and J 6 bases short, with 23 bases between.

This sequence joins TRBV30 and TRBJ1-1; D might be TRBD1 (6 bases). CDR3 size: 12 residues. Deletions cut 4 bases from V and 5 bases from J, with 11 bases between. Looked up from germline, CDR1 is GTSNPN and CDR2 is SVGIG (reference sequence). As DNA, the CDR3 is TGTGCCTGGACGGGGGCGCGGACTGAAGCTTTCTTT. This encodes CAWTGARTEAFF.

V usage is TRBV5-5 and J usage is TRBJ2-5, with TRBD1 identical over 8 bases. From germline, CDR1 is SGHKS and CDR2 YYEKEE (reference sequence). The CDR3 extends over 15 amino acids. Germline trimming cut 3 bases from V and 3 bases from J; bases unmatched to any gene: 7. The CDR3 loop reads CASSSWDRMKETQYF. The CDR3 DNA reads TGTGCCAGCAGCTCGTGGGACAGGATGAAAGAGACCCAGTACTTC.

The chain has TRBV7-2 and TRBJ2-7; 13 positions match TRBD2. The CDR3 runs to 15 residues. The J segment lost 7 bases and the V segment lost 5 bases, leaving 8 bases of the junction unmatched. Germline-derived CDR1 and CDR2 are SGHTA and FQGNSA. The CDR3 DNA reads as TGTGCCAGCAGCAACCTGGGACTAGCGGGGACTGAGCAGTACTTC. Its protein is CASSNLGLAGTEQYF.

This clone was observed a few times. The chain employs TRBV7-9 and TRBJ2-7, with 7 nucleotides matching TRBD1. The V and J ends lost 4 bases and 2 bases, in that order; junction bases with no gene match: 11. Germline assignment: CDR1 SEHNR and CDR2 FQNEAQ (reference sequence). The CDR3 length is 16 residues. CDR3 sequence: CASSSQDGTAPYEQYF. CDR3 DNA: TGTGCCAGCAGCTCTCAAGACGGGACAGCTCCCTACGAGCAGTACTTC. The complete variable domain, with remaining parts taken from reference TRBV7-9 and TRBJ2-7, reads DTGVSQNPRHKITKRGQNVTFRCDPISEHNRLYWYRQTLGQGPEFLTYFQNEAQLEKSRLLSDRFSAERPKGSFSTLEIQRTEQGDSAMYLCASSSQDGTAPYEQYFGPGTRLTVT.

The count of this clone is one. This chain uses TRBV19 with TRBJ2-5; 9 bases map to TRBD1. The germline V gene has CDR1 LNHDA and CDR2 SQIVND (reference sequence). Unmatched junction bases numbered 12, after V lost 7 bases and J lost 3 bases. This CDR3 spans 16 amino acids. The DNA of the CDR3 is TGTGCCAGTAATAAGGGAATCGGGACAGGGAAAGAGACCCAGTACTTC. Amino acids: CASNKGIGTGKETQYF.

The V gene is TRBV7-2, the J gene TRBJ1-2; D is unclear. The CDR3 has 16 amino acids. CDR1 SGHTA and CDR2 FQGNSA come from the germline V gene. Trimming removed 1 base from V and 6 bases from J, with 18 bases in between. The CDR3 DNA reads TGTGCCAGCAGCTTAGACGGGCGAGGGAGAGCGCATGGCTACACCTTC. Translating it yields CASSLDGRGRAHGYTF.

This rearrangement joins TRBV28 to TRBJ1-3, with 7 bases aligning to TRBD1. The CDR3 totals 18 residues. V shed 3 bases and J 0 bases; nucleotides not matched to a gene: 11. The germline V gene has CDR1 MDHEN and CDR2 SYDVKM. CDR3 residues: CASSFSPDRTNSGNTIYF. In nucleotides, the CDR3 is TGTGCCAGCAGTTTCTCCCCGGACAGGACTAACTCTGGAAACACCATATATTTT.

The V and J genes are TRBV9 and TRBJ2-3; D gene ambiguous. The CDR3 is 16 residues long. The V end was cut by 1 base, the J end by 2 bases, with 14 bases between. CDR1 is SGDLS, CDR2 YYNGEE, per germline. Here the CDR3 reads CASSVFGDPYTDTQYF. The CDR3 nucleotides are TGTGCCAGCAGCGTATTTGGGGATCCCTACACAGATACGCAGTATTTT. Full variable domain (missing parts from reference TRBV9 and TRBJ2-3): DSGVTQTPKHLITATGQRVTLRCSPRSGDLSVYWYQQSLDQGLQFLIQYYNGEERAKGNILERFSAQQFPDLHSELNLSSLELGDSALYFCASSVFGDPYTDTQYFGPGTRLTVL.

This rearrangement joins TRBV5-6 to TRBJ2-4; possibly TRBD1 or TRBD2 for D (5 bases each). CDR1 is SGHDT, CDR2 YYEEEE, per germline. The CDR3 extends over 15 amino acids. The V gene lost 0 bases and the J gene lost 0 bases, with 7 bases spanning the gap. CDR3 nucleotide sequence: TGTGCCAGCAGCTTGGGAGGGACAGCCAAAAACATTCAGTACTTC. It specifies CASSLGGTAKNIQYF.

CDR3 sequence: CASSPPGSYEQYF. The CDR3 DNA follows: TGTGCCAGCAGCCCCCCCGGGTCCTACGAGCAGTACTTC. The J gene is TRBJ2-7, the V gene TRBV28, with D uncertain. Germline lookup yields CDR1 MDHEN and CDR2 SYDVKM. Trimming shortened V by 6 bases and J by 1 base, and 10 bases separated the two germline ends. The CDR3 spans 13 residues.

The rearrangement links TRBV7-2 to TRBJ1-6; D not certain. The CDR3 has 14 amino acids. Trimming took 2 bases from V and 7 from J, leaving 9 bases between them. The germline V gene has CDR1 SGHTA and CDR2 FQGNSA. The CDR3 sequence is CASSLRGQNSPLHF. The CDR3 DNA is TGTGCCAGCAGCTTACGGGGTCAGAATTCACCCCTCCACTTT.

This sequence joins TRBV7-9 and TRBJ2-5; D call uncertain. The CDR3 covers 12 residues. V dropped 2 bases and J dropped 7 bases, with 8 bases sitting between them. CDR1 is SEHNR, CDR2 FQNEAQ, per germline (reference sequence). In DNA, the CDR3 is TGTGCCAGCAGCTTACCTTTTGGGACCCAGTACTTC. Its protein is CASSLPFGTQYF.

This clone occurred a few times. J is TRBJ1-2 and V is TRBV6-1, with TRBD1 matching 11 bases. CDR3 length: 18 amino acids. V lost 4 bases and J lost 3; bases outside the gene matches: 13. The germline V gene encodes CDR1 MNHNS and CDR2 SASEGT. DNA of the CDR3: TGTGCCAGCAGTGCGGACGGGACAGGGGGGCCATCACACTATGGCTACACCTTC. It yields the protein CASSADGTGGPSHYGYTF.

The gene calls are TRBV19 and TRBJ2-3, with D uncertain. V was clipped by 2 bases and J by 3 bases, with 12 bases between them. The germline V gene encodes CDR1 LNHDA and CDR2 SQIVND (reference sequence). The CDR3 is made up of 15 amino acids. The CDR3 is CASSIWWGRTDTQYF. DNA of the CDR3: TGTGCCAGTAGTATATGGTGGGGTAGGACAGATACGCAGTATTTT.

The chain recombines TRBV30 with TRBJ2-7; TRBD2 matches 10 bases. The CDR3 has 13 residues. V was clipped by 4 bases and J by 6 bases; unmatched bases: 6. The germline CDR1 and CDR2 sequences are GTSNPN and SVGIG (reference sequence). CDR3 in amino acids: CAWNSGGALEQYF. The CDR3 DNA follows: TGTGCCTGGAACAGCGGGGGGGCCCTCGAGCAGTACTTC.

The V gene is TRBV6-5, the J gene TRBJ1-2; no clear D gene. V lost 0 bases and J 7 bases, leaving 12 bases between the germline ends. The CDR3 sequence is 14 residues long. From germline, CDR1 is MNHEY and CDR2 SVGAGI. The CDR3 here is CASSYSVRGTGYTF. CDR3 nucleotide sequence: TGTGCCAGCAGTTACTCTGTTCGGGGAACTGGCTACACCTTC.